Listed below are T cell receptor beta chains from one sample, sequenced in a study of spatial heterogeneity in lung cancer. TCRdb passed the 5' RACE reads through MiXCR, listing each CDR3 protein once. The sample consists of about 50,000 distinct CDR3 sequences, less than 9% of them appearing once. The starting material was PBMCs, obtained at surgery. All receptors come from a female donor with early-stage non-small cell lung cancer. Both conserved end residues are part of each CDR3. Fields, in order: V gene, J gene, CDR3 protein.

V: TRBV19; J: TRBJ1-5; CDR3: CASSMRRDSERPQHF
V: TRBV30; J: TRBJ1-1; CDR3: CAWKEQGTRNTEAFF
V: TRBV7-2; J: TRBJ2-2; CDR3: CASSFQQGAGELFF
V: TRBV20-1; J: TRBJ1-2; CDR3: CSASADRGPSYGYTF
V: TRBV20-1; J: TRBJ1-5; CDR3: CSARNSNQPQHF
V: TRBV27; J: TRBJ2-7; CDR3: CASSSIAGTGLNEQYF
V: TRBV5-4; J: TRBJ2-5; CDR3: CAVARTGSQETQYF
V: TRBV27; J: TRBJ2-7; CDR3: CATQGYEQYF
V: TRBV5-5; J: TRBJ2-5; CDR3: CASSQILTGKTQYF
V: TRBV20-1; J: TRBJ2-1; CDR3: CSARLGNEQFF
V: TRBV3-1; J: TRBJ2-6; CDR3: CASSQDLSGANVLTF
V: TRBV7-2; J: TRBJ2-5; CDR3: CASSSPTGVETQYF
V: TRBV30; J: TRBJ1-1; CDR3: CAWSAGLQNTEAFF
V: TRBV29-1; J: TRBJ2-5; CDR3: CSAGTDSVLEETQYF
V: TRBV29-1; J: TRBJ2-7; CDR3: CSARTGRRNEQYF
V: TRBV20-1; J: TRBJ1-4; CDR3: CSAIGTVGKLFF
V: TRBV12-3/TRBV12-4; J: TRBJ2-5; CDR3: CASSLRLRLAGGQETQYF
V: TRBV5-1; J: TRBJ1-4; CDR3: CASSLGGASDEKLFF
V: TRBV6-2/TRBV6-3; J: TRBJ2-7; CDR3: CASSYLHRGDGQYF
V: TRBV6-5; J: TRBJ2-6; CDR3: CASSSGANVLTF
V: TRBV7-2; J: TRBJ2-5; CDR3: CASSLVSDQETQYF
V: TRBV11-2; J: TRBJ2-5; CDR3: CASSLPQVQETQYF
V: TRBV9; J: TRBJ1-1; CDR3: CASSVGPGQGAMNTEAFF
V: TRBV7-9; J: TRBJ2-3; CDR3: CASSLRRADTDTQYF
V: TRBV6-6; J: TRBJ2-1; CDR3: CASSLHLRPGDNEQFF